This T cell receptor beta chain was identified during a study of shared T cell receptors in the human thymus (dated by TCRdb to the early 2020s). Looking at the study overall: The study examined how self-reactive, shared T-cell receptor alpha chains are generated in the human thymus.

The library relied on the immunoSEQ multiplex PCR assay. TCRdb's version of the immuneACCESS table is confined to in-frame rearrangements and falls short of the full clone set. An unresolved V gene accounts for under half of the shortfall where checked; the remainder is of unknown origin. The sample has roughly 660,000 clones on record, around 87% of them singletons. Around 0.0099% of the sample comes from the top ten. Trimming takes 1 base off V and 3 bases off J; junction bases not matched to a gene: 7. Its CDR3 holds 17 amino acids, cysteine through phenylalanine. Only CDR3 DNA remains: 51 bases, in frame from the first base. CDR1 SQVTM and CDR2 ANQGSEA were looked up in the germline V gene. Note on this clone: The antigen this receptor binds is unknown. The record has no base qualities; no much larger clone is one base away.

This sample was shared with a second study, whose subject was human thymus T cells. As the second publication notes: Donors were immunologically healthy infants undergoing open corrective cardiac surgery for congenital heart defects in Finland. Thymus tissue was obtained as surgical resects removed during corrective cardiac surgery. Biased V and J gene segment usage appeared to be present in both thymic and peripheral blood repertoires. According to the related research, thymic TCR repertoires were highly overlapping among unrelated individuals. The study described the TCR alpha and beta repertoires in under ten infant thymus samples and a handful of matching peripheral blood samples. Donor ages ranged from roughly 6 to 244 days, and the cohort comprised six or seven male and two female infants. Thymocytes were freed from the tissue by mechanical means and kept at -70 degrees C as pellets of about 9-30 million cells. A QIAsymphony instrument was used to extract genomic DNA from frozen cell pellets. The immunoSEQ multiplex PCR assay was used to amplify the TCRB and TCRAD loci from a standardized amount of quality-controlled genomic DNA. The V(D)J region was spanned by amplicons of a length sufficient to cover the CDR3 and to identify V and J genes. The commercial immunoSEQ service was used to sequence amplicons on an Illumina platform. Primer bias and sequencing errors were corrected as previously described, and TCRAD and TCRB were defined on the basis of the IMGT database. immunoSEQ Analyzer 3.0 and VDJTools were used for repertoire analysis, which covered basic statistics, V/J segment usage, diversity estimates, rarefaction and pairwise overlap. Diversity was estimated using the Chao1, ChaoE, Efron-Thisted, Shannon and inverse Simpson indices, and was also estimated on datasets down-sampled to the size of the smallest sample. For repertoire overlap, CDR3 nucleotide sequence, V gene and J gene had to match strictly, and clustering was done by Jaccard-based multidimensional scaling. On average, thymus samples yielded roughly 800,000 unique TCRB clonotypes, whereas blood samples yielded about 80,000.

The TCR comes from a boy less than two years old with a congenital heart defect. Donor details come from another sample of the same person, matched by shared clones. The sequenced sample consisted of thymocytes. Rearrangement joined TRBV29-1 to TRBJ2-1, with 12 bases in between that match TRBD2. In nucleotides, the sequence is TGCAGCGTTGAAGTTGCGCCTAGCGGGAGGGACTACAATGAGCAGTTCTTC. The resulting protein is CSVEVAPSGRDYNEQFF.